The rows below give T cell receptor beta chains drawn from one sample of a study of CXCR3-negative and CXCR3-positive naive CD8 T cells. TCRdb derives one entry per CDR3 protein from the 5' RACE reads, leaving out DNA. The repertoire table contains 55,000 to 65,000 distinct CDR3 sequences. The sample comprised naive CXCR3+ CD8+ T cells from blood. Receptor source: a human donor in good health. Some clones in this sample may be carry-over from other donors' samples. Both conserved end residues are part of each CDR3.

v_gene	j_gene	CDR3aa
TRBV6-5	TRBJ2-2	CASSYEALNTGELFF
TRBV7-9	TRBJ2-7	CASIPTAEASYEQYF
TRBV29-1	TRBJ1-6	CSATQGASSPLHF
TRBV7-9	TRBJ2-2	CASSLRVLDGGELFF
TRBV6-2/TRBV6-3	TRBJ2-7	CASSYTGTGPEQYF
TRBV7-7	TRBJ2-1	CASSPYPRVPYNEQFF
TRBV29-1	TRBJ1-2	CSVGQTNYGYTF
TRBV15	TRBJ1-1	CATSRTFDSMNTEAFF
TRBV7-6	TRBJ2-6	CASSSRTGGNSGANVLTF
TRBV3-1	TRBJ2-5	CASSQLTSGGETQYF
TRBV28	TRBJ1-6	CASRPEPSYNSPLHF
TRBV7-9	TRBJ2-1	CASSLIRYSYNEQFF
TRBV7-9	TRBJ2-1	CASSLGGVEVGREQFF
TRBV13	TRBJ1-2	CASSPDRGPNYGYTF
TRBV4-3	TRBJ1-6	CASSQTLGQGFSPLHF
TRBV20-1	TRBJ2-7	CSGKAVGQYEQYF
TRBV27	TRBJ2-7	CASSPGTFGAEQYF
TRBV6-6	TRBJ2-3	CASSSQLAGGLNTQYF
TRBV10-3	TRBJ2-7	CAISEDGRGEQYF
TRBV3-1	TRBJ2-1	CASSPGVFTYNEQFF
TRBV7-3	TRBJ2-5	CASSPGFGRQETQYF
TRBV3-1	TRBJ2-7	CASSQDFLSEEQYF
TRBV6-2/TRBV6-3	TRBJ1-6	CASTGTFSSPLHF
TRBV4-3	TRBJ2-2	CASSPSGSGEVHLGLFF
TRBV29-1	TRBJ1-1	CSAYSPMNTEAFF
TRBV7-8	TRBJ1-2	CAAGSADYGHTF
TRBV7-2	TRBJ1-2	CASSSRERGGYYGYTF
TRBV20-1	TRBJ1-3	CSASVGSGNTIYF
TRBV28	TRBJ2-7	CASSFGAGGSYEQYF
TRBV21-1	TRBJ1-1	CASSPGPRRDTLNTEAFF
TRBV7-9	TRBJ2-5	CASRWTGDQETQYF
TRBV20-1	TRBJ2-7	CSATLPDSIYEQYF
TRBV15	TRBJ2-3	CATTERGRTDTQYF
TRBV5-4	TRBJ2-7	CASSLDQESYEQYF
TRBV28	TRBJ2-1	CASSFGRVEARPYNEQFF
TRBV7-2	TRBJ1-1	CASSLLFSNTEAFF
TRBV7-8	TRBJ1-3	CASSSGFSGNTIYF
TRBV3-1	TRBJ2-7	CASSQDPGLEQYF
TRBV6-5	TRBJ1-6	CASRGTGVSPLHF